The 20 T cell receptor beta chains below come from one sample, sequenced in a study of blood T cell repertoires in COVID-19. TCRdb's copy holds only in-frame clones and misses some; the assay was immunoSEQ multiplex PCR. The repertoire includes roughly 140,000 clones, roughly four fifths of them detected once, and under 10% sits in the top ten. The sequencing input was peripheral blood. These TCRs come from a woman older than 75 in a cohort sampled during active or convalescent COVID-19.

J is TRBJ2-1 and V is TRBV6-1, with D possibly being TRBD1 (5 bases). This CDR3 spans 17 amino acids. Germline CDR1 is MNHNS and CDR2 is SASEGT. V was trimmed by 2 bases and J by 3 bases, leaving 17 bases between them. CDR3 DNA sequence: TGTGCCAGCAGTGAACGGAGTTATAGGGGAATCTACAATGAGCAGTTCTTC. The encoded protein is CASSERSYRGIYNEQFF.

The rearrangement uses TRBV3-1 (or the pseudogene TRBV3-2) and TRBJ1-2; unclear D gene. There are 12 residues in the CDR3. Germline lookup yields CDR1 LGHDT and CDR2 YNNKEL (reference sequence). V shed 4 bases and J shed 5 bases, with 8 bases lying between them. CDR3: CASSRVEYGYTF. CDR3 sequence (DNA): TGTGCCAGCAGCCGGGTGGAGTATGGCTACACCTTC.

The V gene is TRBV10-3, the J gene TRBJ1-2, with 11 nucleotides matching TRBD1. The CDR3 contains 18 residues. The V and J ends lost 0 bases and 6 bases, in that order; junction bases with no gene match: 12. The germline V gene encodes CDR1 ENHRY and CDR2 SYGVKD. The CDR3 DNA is TGTGCCATCAGTGAGTCCCCCGGACAGGGGGCAACGCGGGATGGCTACACCTTC. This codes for CAISESPGQGATRDGYTF.

The CDR3 coding sequence is TGCGCCAGCAGCCAAGATCTGGGACACCCCTCCAAGCCCCAGCATTTT. Amino acid sequence: CASSQDLGHPSKPQHF. The chain recombines TRBV4-3 with TRBJ1-5, with D perhaps TRBD1 (6 bases). The length of the CDR3 is 16 residues. Germline assignment: CDR1 LGHNA and CDR2 YSLEER. V lost 0 bases and J 8 bases, leaving 17 bases between the germline ends.

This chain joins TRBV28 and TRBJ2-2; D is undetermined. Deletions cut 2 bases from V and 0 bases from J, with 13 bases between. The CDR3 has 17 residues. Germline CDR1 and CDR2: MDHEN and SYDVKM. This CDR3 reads CASSLVGHLANTGELFF. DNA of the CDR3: TGTGCCAGCAGTTTAGTTGGCCACCTGGCGAACACCGGGGAGCTGTTTTTT.

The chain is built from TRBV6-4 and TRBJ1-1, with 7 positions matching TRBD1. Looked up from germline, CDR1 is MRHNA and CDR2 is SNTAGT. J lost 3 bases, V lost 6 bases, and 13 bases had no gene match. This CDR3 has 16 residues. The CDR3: CASRPDRARGDTEAFF. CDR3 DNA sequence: TGTGCCAGCAGACCCGACAGGGCGCGGGGTGACACTGAAGCTTTCTTT.

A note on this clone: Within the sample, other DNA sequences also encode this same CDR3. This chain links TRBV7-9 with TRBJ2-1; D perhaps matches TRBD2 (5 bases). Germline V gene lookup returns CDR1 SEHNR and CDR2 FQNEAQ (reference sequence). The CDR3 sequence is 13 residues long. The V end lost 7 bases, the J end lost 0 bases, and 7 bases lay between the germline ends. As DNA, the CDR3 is TGTGCCAGCACGAGCGGCTCCTACAATGAGCAGTTCTTC. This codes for CASTSGSYNEQFF.

CDR3 in DNA: TGTGCCAGCCTGGACAGGGATCCCTATGGCTACACCTTC. This codes for CASLDRDPYGYTF. The chain combines TRBV12-3 or TRBV12-4 with TRBJ1-2; 8 positions match TRBD1. CDR3 length: 13 residues. Trimming cost V 8 bases and J 4 bases; bases outside gene matches: 6.

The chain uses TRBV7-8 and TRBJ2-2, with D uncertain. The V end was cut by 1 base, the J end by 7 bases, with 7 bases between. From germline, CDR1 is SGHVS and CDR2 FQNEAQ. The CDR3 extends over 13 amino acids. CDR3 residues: CASSLVLSGELFF. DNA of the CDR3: TGTGCCAGCAGCTTAGTGCTCAGCGGGGAGCTGTTTTTT.

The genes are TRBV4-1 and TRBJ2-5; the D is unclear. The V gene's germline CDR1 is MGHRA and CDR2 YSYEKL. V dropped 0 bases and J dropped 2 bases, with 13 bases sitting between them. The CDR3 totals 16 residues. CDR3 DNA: TGCGCCAGCAGCCAAGATCGGAGCTTTGGGCAAGAGACCCAGTACTTC. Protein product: CASSQDRSFGQETQYF.

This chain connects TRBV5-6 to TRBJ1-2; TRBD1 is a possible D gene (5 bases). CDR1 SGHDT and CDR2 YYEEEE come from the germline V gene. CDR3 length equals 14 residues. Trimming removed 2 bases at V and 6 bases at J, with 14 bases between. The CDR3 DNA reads TGTGCCAGCAGCTTTGGATTAGACAGAGATGGCTACACCTTC. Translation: CASSFGLDRDGYTF.

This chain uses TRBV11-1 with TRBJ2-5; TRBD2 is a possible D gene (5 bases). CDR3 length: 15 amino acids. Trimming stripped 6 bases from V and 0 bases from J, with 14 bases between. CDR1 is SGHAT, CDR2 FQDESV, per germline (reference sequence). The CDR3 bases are TGTGCCAGCAGTTACCATCCCGGGGACCAAGAGACCCAGTACTTC. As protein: CASSYHPGDQETQYF.

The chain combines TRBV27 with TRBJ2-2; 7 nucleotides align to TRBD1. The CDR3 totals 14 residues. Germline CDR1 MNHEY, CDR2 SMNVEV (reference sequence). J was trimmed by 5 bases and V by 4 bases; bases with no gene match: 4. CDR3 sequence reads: CASSSYRGTGELFF. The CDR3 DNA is TGTGCCAGCAGTTCCTACAGGGGAACCGGGGAGCTGTTTTTT.

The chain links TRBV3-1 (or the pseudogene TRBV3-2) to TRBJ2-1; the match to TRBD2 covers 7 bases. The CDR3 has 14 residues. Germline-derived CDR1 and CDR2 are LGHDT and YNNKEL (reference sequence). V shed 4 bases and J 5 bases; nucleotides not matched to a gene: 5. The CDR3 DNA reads TGTGCCAGCAGCCCAACCGGGACTAACAATGAGCAGTTCTTC. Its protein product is CASSPTGTNNEQFF.

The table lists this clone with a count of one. CDR3 bases: TGCGCCAGCAGTGGTGCAGGGTGCAATCAGCCCCAGCATTTT. This gives the protein CASSGAGCNQPQHF. The chain carries TRBV10-1 and TRBJ1-5, with D tentatively TRBD1 (5 bases). The germline V gene encodes CDR1 WNHNN and CDR2 SYGVQD (reference sequence). The CDR3 extends over 14 amino acids. V was pared by 4 bases and J by 2 bases, with 9 bases between.

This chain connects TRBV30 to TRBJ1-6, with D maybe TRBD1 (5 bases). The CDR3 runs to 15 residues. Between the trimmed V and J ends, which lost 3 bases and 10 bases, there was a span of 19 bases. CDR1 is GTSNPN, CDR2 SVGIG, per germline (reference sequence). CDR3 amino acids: CAWRHSRQGPSPLHF. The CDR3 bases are TGTGCCTGGAGGCATAGCCGGCAGGGCCCATCACCCCTCCACTTT.

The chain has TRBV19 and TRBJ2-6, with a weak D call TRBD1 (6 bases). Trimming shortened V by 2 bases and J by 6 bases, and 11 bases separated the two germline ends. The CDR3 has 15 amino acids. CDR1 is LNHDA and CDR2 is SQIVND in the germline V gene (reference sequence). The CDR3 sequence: CASSIMWGQANVLTF. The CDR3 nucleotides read TGTGCCAGTAGTATAATGTGGGGGCAGGCCAACGTCCTGACTTTC.

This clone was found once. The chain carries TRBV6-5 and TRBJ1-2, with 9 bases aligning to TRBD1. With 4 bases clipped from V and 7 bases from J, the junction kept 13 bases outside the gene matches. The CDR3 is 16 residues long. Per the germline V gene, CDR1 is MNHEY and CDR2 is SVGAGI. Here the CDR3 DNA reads TGTGCCAGCAGTTCCTCGCTAAACAGGGGGCTGGGTGGCTACACCTTC. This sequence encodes CASSSSLNRGLGGYTF.

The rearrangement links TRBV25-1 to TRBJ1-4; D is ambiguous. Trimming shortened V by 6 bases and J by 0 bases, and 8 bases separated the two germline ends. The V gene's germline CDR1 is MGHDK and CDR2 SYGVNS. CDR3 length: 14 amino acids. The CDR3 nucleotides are TGTGCCAGCAGCAGGACTGCAACTAATGAAAAACTGTTTTTT. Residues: CASSRTATNEKLFF.

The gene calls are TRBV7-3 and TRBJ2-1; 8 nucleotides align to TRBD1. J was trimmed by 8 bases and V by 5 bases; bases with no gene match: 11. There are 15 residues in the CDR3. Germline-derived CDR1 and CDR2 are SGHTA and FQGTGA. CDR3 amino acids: CASSTKPQGADEQFF. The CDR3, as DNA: TGTGCCAGCAGCACTAAGCCCCAGGGGGCCGATGAGCAGTTCTTC.